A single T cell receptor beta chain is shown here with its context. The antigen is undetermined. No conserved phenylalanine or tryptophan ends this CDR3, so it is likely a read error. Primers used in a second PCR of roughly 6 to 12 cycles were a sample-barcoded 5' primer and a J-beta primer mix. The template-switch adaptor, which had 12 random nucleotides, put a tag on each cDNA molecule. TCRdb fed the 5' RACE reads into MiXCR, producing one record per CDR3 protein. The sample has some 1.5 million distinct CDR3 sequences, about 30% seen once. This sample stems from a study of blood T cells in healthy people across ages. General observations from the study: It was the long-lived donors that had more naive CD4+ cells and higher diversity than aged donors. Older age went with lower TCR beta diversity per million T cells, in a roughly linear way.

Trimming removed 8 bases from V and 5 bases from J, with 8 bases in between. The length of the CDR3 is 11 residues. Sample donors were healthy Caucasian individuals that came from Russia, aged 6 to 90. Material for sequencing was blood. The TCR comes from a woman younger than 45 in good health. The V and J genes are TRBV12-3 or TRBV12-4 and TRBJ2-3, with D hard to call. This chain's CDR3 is CASLILDTQYV. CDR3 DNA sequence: TGTGCCAGCCTAATCCTAGATACGCAGTATGTT.